This T cell receptor beta chain emerged from a study of cytomegalovirus exposure and HLA in healthy donors. This clone came up a few times. The antigen is undetermined. CDR1 and CDR2 from the germline V gene are SEHNR and FQNEAQ (reference sequence). The CDR3 covers 13 residues. After removal of 6 bases from V and 7 bases from J, the junction contained 5 bases not matched to a gene. Researchers ran the PCR with 60 Vbeta and 13 Jbeta primers. Measured with immunoSEQ multiplex PCR; TCRdb has only the in-frame clones, and not every one. The repertoire includes roughly 190,000 clones, around 81% of them detected once, and 9.5% to 13% sits in the top ten. General study findings and limits: Analyses of presence and absence presupposed an approximately uniform sequencing depth across donors.

The TCR sequence derives from a woman aged 45-60 years in good health and CMV-seropositive. The sample consisted of PBMCs. The chain joins TRBV7-9 to TRBJ2-2; 7 bases fit TRBD1. CDR3 sequence (DNA): TGTGCCAGCAGAGCGACAGGGAACGGGGAGCTGTTTTTT. Translating gives CASRATGNGELFF.